This entry lists 8 T cell receptor beta chains sequenced from one sample in a study of cytomegalovirus exposure and HLA in healthy donors. PCR amplification relied on 60 Vbeta primers (plus 13 Jbeta primers). Some clones are missing from TCRdb's copy, which holds only in-frame ones; the method was immunoSEQ multiplex PCR. This sample yields about 120,000 clones, of which more than 60% are seen a single time; 2.7% belongs to the top ten. The specimen was PBMCs. The receptors shown here come from a woman in her thirties or forties in good health and CMV-seropositive.

V usage is TRBV9 and J usage is TRBJ1-1; no clear D gene. Trimming shortened V by 0 bases and J by 4 bases, and 10 bases separated the two germline ends. The CDR3 contains 14 residues. Germline V lookup: CDR1 SGDLS, CDR2 YYNGEE. CDR3 sequence: CASSVVGGSTEAFF. CDR3 nucleotide sequence: TGTGCCAGCAGCGTAGTTGGCGGGTCCACTGAAGCTTTCTTT. Full variable domain (outside the CDR3, taken from reference TRBV9 and TRBJ1-1): DSGVTQTPKHLITATGQRVTLRCSPRSGDLSVYWYQQSLDQGLQFLIQYYNGEERAKGNILERFSAQQFPDLHSELNLSSLELGDSALYFCASSVVGGSTEAFFGQGTRLTVV.

The chain recombines TRBV5-6 with TRBJ2-1; D perhaps matches TRBD1 (6 bases). Germline values: CDR1 SGHDT, CDR2 YYEEEE. This CDR3 has 12 amino acids. Trimming cost V 1 base and J 15 bases, with 14 bases left between them. The CDR3 loop is CASSLTGKQRFF. CDR3 nucleotides: TGTGCCAGCAGCTTGACAGGGAAGCAGAGGTTCTTC.

This clone was picked up many times. V usage is TRBV6-1 and J usage is TRBJ2-5; 9 bases line up with TRBD1. Germline CDR1 MNHNS, CDR2 SASEGT. This CDR3 has 15 residues. The V gene end was trimmed by 1 base and the J gene end by 5 bases; junction bases not matched to a gene: 5. The CDR3 region is CASSEGQGDVETQYF. CDR3 in DNA: TGTGCCAGCAGTGAAGGACAGGGGGACGTCGAGACCCAGTACTTC.

The chain combines TRBV6-5 with TRBJ2-7; TRBD1 matches at 8 bases. The V gene end was trimmed by 8 bases and the J gene end by 2 bases; junction bases not matched to a gene: 11. This CDR3 spans 15 amino acids. CDR1 and CDR2 (germline): MNHEY, SVGAGI. The CDR3 reads CASSPAQGAPYEQYF. The CDR3 region has the DNA TGTGCCAGCTCCCCAGCGCAGGGGGCCCCCTACGAGCAGTACTTC.

A few counts support this clone. V gene TRBV27 combines with J gene TRBJ2-3; 7 bases align to TRBD2. The CDR3 is 16 amino acids. CDR1 is MNHEY and CDR2 is SMNVEV in the germline V gene (reference sequence). V was clipped by 5 bases and J by 4 bases; unmatched bases: 12. CDR3 loop: CASSLLGRERPDTQYF. In nucleotides, the CDR3 is TGTGCCAGCAGTCTCCTTGGGCGGGAGAGACCAGATACGCAGTATTTT.

The rearrangement links TRBV2 to TRBJ2-5, with D perhaps TRBD1 (5 bases). Per germline, CDR1 SNHLY and CDR2 FYNNEI. The V end was cut by 7 bases, the J end by 4 bases, with 10 bases between. There are 12 residues in the CDR3. The CDR3 protein is CASTKGLETQYF. In nucleotides, the CDR3 is TGTGCCAGCACTAAGGGGTTAGAGACCCAGTACTTC.

This clone has just one count. The chain employs TRBV7-2 and TRBJ2-3; the D is unclear. Germline V gene sequence: CDR1 SGHTA, CDR2 FQGNSA. The CDR3 length is 14 residues. V shed 5 bases and J shed 1 base, with 10 bases lying between them. The chain's CDR3 is CASSRRGRTDTQYF. The CDR3 DNA follows: TGTGCCAGCAGCCGCCGAGGCCGCACAGATACGCAGTATTTT. The full variable domain, in which reference TRBV7-2 and TRBJ2-3 provide the parts outside the CDR3, is GAGVSQSPSNKVTEKGKDVELRCDPISGHTALYWYRQSLGQGLEFLIYFQGNSAPDKSGLPSDRFSAERTGGSVSTLTIQRTQQEDSAVYLCASSRRGRTDTQYFGPGTRLTVL.

The chain has TRBV9 and TRBJ2-2; D gene unclear. Trimming left V 4 bases short and J 5 bases short, with 12 bases between. In germline, CDR1 is SGDLS, CDR2 YYNGEE. The CDR3 is 14 amino acids. CDR3 amino acids: CASSPVTETGELFF. As DNA, the CDR3 is TGTGCCAGCAGCCCAGTCACAGAAACCGGGGAGCTGTTTTTT. The whole variable domain, remainder taken from reference TRBV9 and TRBJ2-2, is DSGVTQTPKHLITATGQRVTLRCSPRSGDLSVYWYQQSLDQGLQFLIQYYNGEERAKGNILERFSAQQFPDLHSELNLSSLELGDSALYFCASSPVTETGELFFGEGSRLTVL.